Sequencing of this T cell receptor beta chain was carried out in a study of cytomegalovirus exposure and HLA in healthy donors. In the study overall: As released early, the data held about 85 million unique TCRs from HLA-typed donors.

Donors had nominal health at sampling but likely had unrecorded immune exposures. In this sample, this clone turned up once. Its antigen is currently unknown. The study's findings and limits: A highly shared variant cluster was judged a likely technical artifact. Altogether, around 160 TCR beta chains were recorded as cytomegalovirus-associated.

Use of 60 Vbeta and 13 Jbeta primers characterized the PCR. TCRdb keeps only in-frame clones here, not all; method: immunoSEQ multiplex PCR. The sample lists about 140,000 clones, around three quarters occurring once. Looked up from germline, CDR1 is SGHAT and CDR2 is FQNNGV. This CDR3 comprises 15 residues. Trimming took off 5 bases at V and 3 bases at J, with 15 bases between the two ends. This clonotype originated in a man aged 30 to 39 in good health. Sequencing used PBMCs. This chain joins TRBV11-2 and TRBJ2-3, with TRBD2 as a possible D gene (5 bases). The CDR3 is CASSTDSHQTDTQYF. The DNA of the CDR3 is TGTGCCAGCAGCACGGACTCACATCAGACAGATACGCAGTATTTT. Full variable domain (outside the CDR3, taken from reference TRBV11-2 and TRBJ2-3): EAGVAQSPRYKIIEKRQSVAFWCNPISGHATLYWYQQILGQGPKLLIQFQNNGVVDDSQLPKDRFSAERLKGVDSTLKIQPAKLEDSAVYLCASSTDSHQTDTQYFGPGTRLTVL.